This entry is about one TCR beta chain. This clone has a handful of counts. The specificity of this receptor is unknown. No much larger clonotype is one base removed from it; base qualities were not supplied. This sample is part of a study of cytomegalovirus exposure and HLA in healthy donors listed by TCRdb under 2017. Study-wide context: An earlier analysis of more than 550 of the donors reported 250 to 350 Gb of sequence data and about 120 million unique TCR beta sequences obtained from about 179 million T cells. HLA typing covered class I and class II loci at four-digit resolution. A later analysis re-analyzed previously published TCR beta repertoires from about 600 donors and added high-resolution HLA genotyping to study TCR occurrence patterns. The aim of the study was to test whether cataloging public T cell receptors could identify signatures of past pathogen exposure. Typing coverage differed by locus: A, B, C, DRB1 and DQB1 were typed in about 629-640 donors, DQA1 in 522, DPA1 in roughly 590, and DPB1 in around 440. The study used immunosequencing to profile the T cell repertoires of 666 subjects and linked those repertoires to cytomegalovirus serostatus. An early release covering 550 to 650 HLA-typed donors comprised approximately 300 gigabases of sequencing data and 85 million or so unique TCR sequences. In addition to the first cohort of 650 to 800 subjects, a separate validation cohort of 100 to 150 different subjects was used. To decide whether each TCR beta V gene segment behaved as functional or pseudogenic, an earlier analysis of some 580 of the donors relied on high-throughput TCR beta sequencing. Rather than drawing on any new phenotypic data, the later analysis identified candidate immune exposures from TCR beta sequences and the way those sequences occurred across donors. Because of strong linkage in the cohort, roughly five DR-DQ haplotypes were treated as single units for association and clustering. Donor age, sex, ethnicity and CMV serostatus were compiled alongside the repertoire data. In a later genetic analysis, genome-wide SNP genotypes for about three fifths of the roughly 670 donors were used, and that subset was treated as a discovery cohort. Among the approximately 420 genotyped donors, around 81% belonged to the genetic ancestry cluster associated with self-reported Caucasian donors. All discovery cohort repertoires had been generated on a single sequencing platform. To predict cytomegalovirus infection status, the study brought together high-throughput TCR immunosequencing, statistical association of individual TCRs with disease status, and machine learning. On average, roughly 240,000 unique TCR beta nucleotide sequences were sequenced per donor among more than 350 genotyped donors of the cohort, with approximately 18% of those sequences being non-productive.

Results the study describes overall, beyond this receptor: Most TCR sequences were seen in very few donors, while some public TCRs were found in many individuals. In a later genetic analysis, fewer N-insertions in productive TCRs were reported among donors in an Asian-associated ancestry cluster than the approximately 670-donor mean. A cluster of highly shared sequence variants was judged likely to represent a technical artifact of the sequencing pipeline. The earlier analysis of 587 of the donors excluded approximately 15 rarely observed V segments, including chromosome 9 orphons, because counts were too low. A few of the identified cytomegalovirus-associated TCR beta chains were confirmed in vitro to be specific for cytomegalovirus antigens. Linkage disequilibrium might explain the correlated functional status among segregating V segments, but an unknown experimental factor could not be ruled out. Compared with equally common non-associated chains, HLA-associated TCR beta chains in a later analysis were more clonally expanded and had lower generation probabilities. When HLA alleles, especially DR and DQ, strongly co-occurred, TCR associations were difficult to assign to individual alleles. The 87-base-pair reads could not distinguish some IMGT-functional V segments, including TRBV6-2 and TRBV6-3, so those segments were excluded. An association between a missense DCLRE1C variant and V-gene and J-gene trimming of TCR beta chains was found in a later genetic analysis and replicated in an independent cohort. Because HLA typing was unavailable for some donors at each locus, only the typed subset was used in association tests. The classifier was reported to diagnose cytomegalovirus status with high specificity and sensitivity in both the original cohort and the validation cohort. The authors suggested that the approach could potentially be generalized to other disease states and immunological phenotypes. At a false discovery rate of 0.05, a later analysis linked under 20,000 TCR beta sequences to specific HLA alleles. In an earlier analysis of 587 of the donors, most TCR beta V segments appeared in productive rearrangements about 87% or about 30% of the time, broadly matching IMGT annotations. CMV serostatus was the only immune exposure information available for the cohort. The study listed 150 to 200 TCR beta chains as associated with cytomegalovirus. A later analysis found that TCR association rates varied across HLA loci, with DRB1 alleles showing the most associated TCRs and HLA-C alleles the fewest. Only TCR beta chains were sequenced in this cohort, and the absence of alpha or paired-chain data limited detectable features. Roughly uniform sequencing depth across donors was assumed in presence/absence analyses, although this assumption may not hold. In a later analysis, several top co-occurrence clusters were reported to appear linked to parvovirus B19, influenza, CMV and Epstein-Barr virus. According to a later analysis, most CMV-associated TCR beta chains appeared to be HLA-restricted, and the HLA associations seemed to be driven largely by CMV exposure. A further reported finding was that TCR beta sequences accurately predicted the HLA-A and HLA-B alleles for most subjects in the first cohort.

The cohort was made up of about 610 healthy bone marrow donors. At the time of sampling, all cohort members were nominally healthy, though unrecorded immune exposures were likely present. The donor tested CMV seronegative and was one of the 352 seronegative cohort members. Each donor provided a peripheral blood sample, and peripheral blood mononuclear cells were used for TCR beta sequencing. The Qiagen DNeasy Blood Extraction Kit was used to extract genomic DNA from the blood cell samples. V lost 0 bases and J lost 2 bases; the stretch between them is 8 bases long. The germline V gene (reference sequence) gives CDR1 as GTSNPN and CDR2 as SVGIG. From cysteine to phenylalanine, the CDR3 is 13 amino acids long. Only CDR3 DNA is held: 39 bases, read in frame from base 1. To prepare the library, the immunoSEQ multiplex PCR assay was applied. For the multiplex PCR, a mixture combining 60 forward primers for TCR Vbeta segments and 13 reverse primers for TCR Jbeta segments was used. The CDR3 region of rearranged TCR beta genes was amplified from genomic DNA by a multiplex PCR assay. The Illumina HiSeq System was used to sequence the amplified TCR beta libraries as 87-base-pair reads. Turning to the authors' computational methods: In a later analysis, tens of millions of unique TCR beta chains were counted across the approximately 670 repertoires, and approximately 9.9 million of these chains were shared by at least two donors. Raw reads were error-corrected and collapsed into unique sequences by a nearest-neighbor algorithm in which closely related sequences were merged to remove PCR and sequencing errors. Alignment of CDR3 sequences to IMGT reference sequences was used to assign V, D and J gene segments. For a sequence to be retained, a match of at least six nucleotides to both a V gene segment and a J gene segment was required. A rearrangement was called productive if the CDR3 had no stop codons and remained in frame with V and J, and every other rearrangement was called non-productive. Following IMGT convention, CDR3 was defined as the stretch from the second conserved V-encoded cysteine up to the conserved J-encoded phenylalanine. The earlier analysis of approximately 500 of the donors excluded sequences that lacked an unambiguous match to a single V gene segment. In an earlier analysis of a few hundred of the donors, V segments were called functional above 56.7% productive rearrangements and were called segregating when the between-donor standard deviation exceeded 5%. A statistical classification framework was built for diagnosing cytomegalovirus status from the catalog of TCR beta chain sequences. V and J gene assignment, in a later analysis, came from comparing TCR nucleotide sequences with IMGT/GENE-DB human TR gene sequences. A later analysis assigned CDR3 sequences and most-parsimonious VDJ recombination scenarios with the TCRdist pipeline. A later analysis defined each TCR beta chain by its CDR3 amino acid sequence plus V-gene family, and excluded reads lacking a unique V-gene family. In a later analysis, 550 to 650 highly shared, low-generation-probability nucleotide sequences were removed to address suspected cross-contamination and a sequencing artifact. For each public chain, a later analysis derived a clonal expansion index from normalized ranks of inferred template counts within each repertoire. Generation probabilities in a later analysis came from a VDJ recombination model fitted to out-of-frame rearrangements, and those results were checked against IGoR. A later analysis scored TCR-TCR, TCR-HLA and TCR-CMV co-occurrence with hypergeometric tests, applying a repertoire-size bias correction to TCR pairs. To estimate false discovery rates, a later analysis permuted the HLA or CMV assignments 20 times. In a later analysis, co-occurring TCRs were grouped using DBSCAN, with TCRdist sequence similarity added in when clustering inside HLA-allele-positive subsets. Repertoires with fewer than 30,000 or more than 120,000 public chains, plus five repertoires with anomalous nucleotide sharing, were excluded from co-occurrence clustering. The table comes from immuneACCESS by way of TCRdb, which keeps in-frame sequences with V and J called. Part of the clones is missing from these tables; in studies checked, under half for an unresolved V gene and the rest for unknown reasons. Clone size and V and J calls were adopted from that table, with D and trimming inferred from the DNA. This sample has 210,000 or so clones in its table, and more than 65% of those were observed once. The ten largest clones add up to 0.55% to 0.75% of the sample.

The chain is made from TRBV30 and TRBJ2-7; a tentative D match to TRBD1 spans 5 bases. This sequence originates from a man aged 18-30 years in good health and CMV-seronegative. Sequencing used PBMCs. The DNA sequence is as follows: TGTGCCTGGAGTGTACAGGTCGCCTACGAGCAGTACTTC. Its protein product is CAWSVQVAYEQYF.